This T cell receptor (beta chain) was identified during a study of T cell repertoires in cytomegalovirus infection. Study-level information: CMV epitopes in the study were HLA-C-restricted (recently identified) and HLA-B-restricted (well studied). Signatures in public TCR beta sequences pointed to both CMV infection and matching HLA type. Study-level findings and limits: CMV-specific HLA-C-restricted TCR beta clonotypes dominated the ex vivo response.

V was pared by 1 base and J by 2 bases, with 18 bases between. CDR3 length: 17 amino acids. Germline V gene data show CDR1 as SGHTA and CDR2 as FQGNSA. The table lists this clonotype with many counts. Its target is unknown. TCRdb called the reads again in MiXCR, with one record for every CDR3 protein. The data hold about 830,000 distinct CDR3 sequences, with about 31% observed a single time. The TCR comes from a human donor in good health (CMV status not recorded). Some clones in this sample may be carry-over from other donors' samples. The sample was cultured CD8+ T cells from PBMCs, taken from culture after CMV antigen stimulation. The chain carries TRBV7-2 and TRBJ2-7, with D perhaps matching TRBD2 (6 bases). CDR3 in DNA: TGTGCCAGCAGCTTAGAGCGTCTTCGGGGGACTCCCTACGAGCAGTACGTC. It yields the protein CASSLERLRGTPYEQYV.